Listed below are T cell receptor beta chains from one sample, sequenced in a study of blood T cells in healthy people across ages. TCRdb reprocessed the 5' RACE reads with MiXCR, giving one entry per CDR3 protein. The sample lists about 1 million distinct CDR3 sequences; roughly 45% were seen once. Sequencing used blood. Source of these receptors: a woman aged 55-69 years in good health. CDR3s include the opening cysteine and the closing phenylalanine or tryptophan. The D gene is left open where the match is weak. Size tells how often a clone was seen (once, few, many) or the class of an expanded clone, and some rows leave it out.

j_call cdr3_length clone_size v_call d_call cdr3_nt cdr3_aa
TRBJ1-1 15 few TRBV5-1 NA TGCGCCAGCAGCTTGGACCAGGGCTCGCTCGCTGAAGCTTTCTTT CASSLDQGSLAEAFF
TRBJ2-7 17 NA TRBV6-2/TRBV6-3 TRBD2 TGTGCCAGCAGTTACTCGTCCACTAGCGGGAGCTACTACGAGCAGTACTTC CASSYSSTSGSYYEQYF
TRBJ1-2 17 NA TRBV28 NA TGTGCCAGCAGTTTAACGCTACAGGGCGACGGGAACTATGGCTACACCTTC CASSLTLQGDGNYGYTF
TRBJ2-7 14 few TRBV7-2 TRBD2 TGTGCCAGCAGACCCGGGACTAGCTTCTACGAGCAGTACTTC CASRPGTSFYEQYF
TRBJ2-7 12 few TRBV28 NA TGTGCCTCCGCGAGGGGGGGCTACGAGCAGTACTTC CASARGGYEQYF
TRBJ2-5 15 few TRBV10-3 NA TGTGCCATCAGTGTTCGGACATCCTCTCCGGAGACCCAGTACTTC CAISVRTSSPETQYF
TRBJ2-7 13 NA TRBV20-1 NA TGCAGTGCTGGAGCGAGGGGCTCCTACGAGCAGTACTTC CSAGARGSYEQYF
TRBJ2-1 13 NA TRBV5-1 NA TGCGCCAGCAGCTTGGCCGGTGAGAGAGAGCAGTTCTTC CASSLAGEREQFF
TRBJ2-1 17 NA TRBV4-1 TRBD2 TGCGCCAGCAGCCCACACCTTAGCGGGAGTACGTGGAATGAGCAGTTCTTC CASSPHLSGSTWNEQFF
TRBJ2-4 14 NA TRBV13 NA TGTGCCAGCAGCTCCTGGACTAAAATAAACATTCAGTACTTC CASSSWTKINIQYF
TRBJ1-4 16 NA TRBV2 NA TGTGCCAGCAGTGACGGGCAGACAGCAACTAATGAAAAACTGTTTTTT CASSDGQTATNEKLFF
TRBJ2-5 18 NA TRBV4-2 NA TGTGCCAGCAGCCAAGGAGAAAACAGTAACCCGTACCAAGAGACCCAGTACTTC CASSQGENSNPYQETQYF
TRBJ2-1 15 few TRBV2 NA TGTGCCAGCAGTGAAGGGCAGGGGCCCCTCAATGAGCAGTTCTTC CASSEGQGPLNEQFF
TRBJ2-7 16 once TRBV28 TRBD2 TGTGCCAGCACACCTATGACTAGCGGGAGCATCAATGAGCAGTACTTC CASTPMTSGSINEQYF
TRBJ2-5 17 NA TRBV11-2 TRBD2 TGTGCCAGCAGCTTAAGTACTAGCGGGAGGGCCGGGGAGACCCAGTACTTC CASSLSTSGRAGETQYF
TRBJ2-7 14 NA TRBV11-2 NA TGTGCCAGCAGCCCGGACTCAATTTCCTACGAGCAGTACTTC CASSPDSISYEQYF
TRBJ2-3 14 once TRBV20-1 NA TGCAGTGCTAGAGATGGGCTTTCCACAGATACGCAGTATTTT CSARDGLSTDTQYF
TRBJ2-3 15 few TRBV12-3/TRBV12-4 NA TGTGCCAGCAAGCGACTCGTTGCTAGCACAGATACGCAGTATTTT CASKRLVASTDTQYF
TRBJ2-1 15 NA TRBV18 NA TGTGCCAGCTCCGGACAGAAGAGCTCCTACAATGAGCAGTTCTTC CASSGQKSSYNEQFF
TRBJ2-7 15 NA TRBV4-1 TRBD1 TGCGCCAGCAGCCAAGCGGTCAGGGGGCTTTTCGAGCAGTACTTC CASSQAVRGLFEQYF
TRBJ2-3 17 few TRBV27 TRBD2 TGTGCCAGCAGTTTATCATCTAGCGGCCCTATCACAGATACGCAGTATTTT CASSLSSSGPITDTQYF
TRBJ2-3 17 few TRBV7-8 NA TGTGCCAGCAGCTTAGGAATACTAGGGGGGAGGACAGATACGCAGTATTTT CASSLGILGGRTDTQYF
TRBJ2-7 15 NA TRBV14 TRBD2 TGTGCCAGCAGCCCCCGACTAGCGGGCCTTGGCGAGCAGTACTTC CASSPRLAGLGEQYF
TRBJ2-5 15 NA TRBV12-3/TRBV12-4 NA TGTGCCAGCAGTTTCGACTCCCGGAGGCAAGAGACCCAGTACTTC CASSFDSRRQETQYF